This T cell receptor beta chain is drawn from a study of blood T cells in healthy people across ages. The CDR3 totals 15 residues. Trimming removed 6 bases from V and 2 bases from J, with 14 bases in between. Germline V gene sequence: CDR1 MNHNY, CDR2 SVGAGI (reference sequence). General study points: Versus aged donors, long-lived donors had higher diversity and more naive CD4+ cells.

Concerning this clonotype: Its antigen remains unknown.

A second roughly 7 to 11 cycle PCR used barcoded and J-beta primers. A template-switch adaptor with 12 random nucleotides tagged each cDNA molecule. TCRdb re-analysed the 5' RACE reads in MiXCR, keeping a single row per CDR3 protein. The table includes some 1.7 million distinct CDR3 sequences, 28% detected once. Material for sequencing was blood. The chain links TRBV6-6 to TRBJ1-3; D possibly corresponds to TRBD1 (6 bases). The sequence came from a woman aged 25-40 years in good health. The CDR3 DNA reads as TGTGCCAGCAGCCAGGGGCAGGCAACTGGAAACACCATATATTTT. Protein: CASSQGQATGNTIYF.